The 28 T cell receptor beta chains below were found in one sample sequenced in a study of CD8 T cells in ankylosing spondylitis (dated by TCRdb to the late 2010s). The library was obtained by 5' RACE. Sequencer: Illumina HiSeq 2500. The public reads were quality trimmed at Q25 with fastp and then assembled into clones with MiXCR by TCRdb, keeping productive beta chains. A single entry per CDR3 protein holds the most common genes and DNA from its merged rows. The sample table records 200,000 to 300,000 distinct CDR3 sequences; 30% to 35% of these occur just once. Around 4.4% of the sample goes to the ten largest clones. Sequences were obtained from blood, either unsorted or a sorted T cell fraction (not recorded which). Receptors were obtained from a male donor with ankylosing spondylitis or in good health (not recorded which).

There are a few counts of this clonotype. The chain combines TRBV20-1 with TRBJ2-2; D perhaps matches TRBD1 (6 bases). V lost 6 bases, J lost 6 bases, and 14 bases lay in between. This CDR3 has 13 amino acids. Germline CDR1 reads DFQATT; CDR2 reads SNEGSKA (reference sequence). CDR3 residues: CSATAKGAGELFF. DNA of the CDR3: TGCAGTGCCACCGCCAAGGGGGCCGGGGAGCTGTTTTTT.

The V gene is TRBV20-1, the J gene TRBJ2-7; tentative D call: TRBD1 (6 bases). The CDR3 has 12 amino acids. Trimming left V 4 bases short and J 2 bases short, with 9 bases between. The V gene's germline CDR1 is DFQATT and CDR2 SNEGSKA (reference sequence). CDR3 bases: TGCAGTGCTACTGGGGACACCTACGAGCAGTACTTC. Translating gives CSATGDTYEQYF.

This clonotype was observed a handful of times. The V call is TRBV29-1, the J call TRBJ2-5, with 7 bases matching TRBD1. Germline CDR1 SQVTM, CDR2 ANQGSEA. Germline trimming cut 6 bases from V and 6 bases from J; bases unmatched to any gene: 10. The CDR3 runs 13 residues. CDR3 in DNA: TGCAGCGTAAGGGGGCTGGAGGTAAAGACCCAGTACTTC. Its protein is CSVRGLEVKTQYF.

V gene TRBV5-1 combines with J gene TRBJ2-5, with D possibly being TRBD2 (5 bases). The CDR3 runs 15 residues. V lost 2 bases, J lost 1 base, and 12 bases lay in between. Germline V gene sequence: CDR1 SGHRS, CDR2 YFSETQ. CDR3 nucleotide sequence: TGCGCCAGCAGCTTAAACACGCGGGCCCAAGAGACCCAGTACTTC. This sequence encodes CASSLNTRAQETQYF.

V gene TRBV10-3 combines with J gene TRBJ2-1; TRBD1 aligns across 10 bases. Germline CDR1 reads ENHRY; CDR2 reads SYGVKD. The CDR3 covers 15 residues. V shed 6 bases and J 6 bases; nucleotides not matched to a gene: 8. The CDR3, as DNA: TGTGCCATCAGGGTACGGGACAGGGGTGGCAATGAGCAGTTCTTC. It codes for CAIRVRDRGGNEQFF.

This chain links TRBV19 with TRBJ2-1; TRBD1 aligns across 7 bases. Germline CDR1 is LNHDA and CDR2 is SQIVND (reference sequence). The CDR3 has 14 amino acids. Germline trimming cut 1 base from V and 5 bases from J; bases unmatched to any gene: 2. CDR3 in amino acids: CASSIADRHNEQFF. CDR3 sequence (DNA): TGTGCCAGTAGTATAGCGGACAGGCACAATGAGCAGTTCTTC.

The chain joins TRBV9 to TRBJ2-1; 9 nucleotides match TRBD2. The CDR3 runs to 15 residues. Trimming cost V 3 bases and J 4 bases; bases outside gene matches: 5. Germline V gives CDR1 SGDLS, CDR2 YYNGEE. CDR3 in DNA: TGTGCCAGCAGCGCCTTAGCGGGGGCTTACAATGAGCAGTTCTTC. It encodes CASSALAGAYNEQFF. Complete variable domain (other parts from reference TRBV9 and TRBJ2-1): DSGVTQTPKHLITATGQRVTLRCSPRSGDLSVYWYQQSLDQGLQFLIQYYNGEERAKGNILERFSAQQFPDLHSELNLSSLELGDSALYFCASSALAGAYNEQFFGPGTRLTVL.

V is TRBV5-1 and J is TRBJ2-2, with 9 bases matching TRBD1. Per the germline V gene, CDR1 is SGHRS and CDR2 is YFSETQ. This CDR3 is built from 14 residues. V was clipped by 4 bases and J by 7 bases; unmatched bases: 5. The CDR3 DNA is TGCGCCAGCAGCCTCGGGACAGGGATCGGGGAGCTGTTTTTT. The encoded protein is CASSLGTGIGELFF.

There are many counts of this clonotype. The rearrangement links TRBV20-1 to TRBJ2-3, with 9 nucleotides matching TRBD2. V shed 2 bases, J shed 6 bases, and the junction held 0 bases outside the gene matches. This CDR3 comprises 12 residues. Germline V CDR1 and CDR2: DFQATT, SNEGSKA (reference sequence). The DNA for the CDR3 is TGCAGTGCTAGAACTAGCGGGGATACGCAGTATTTT. Protein sequence: CSARTSGDTQYF.

This clonotype has a handful of counts. This sequence joins TRBV29-1 and TRBJ2-1, with TRBD1 matching 10 bases. CDR3 length equals 14 residues. The trim removed 5 bases at V and 7 bases at J, leaving 8 bases unmatched. Germline CDR1 reads SQVTM; CDR2 reads ANQGSEA. CDR3 coding DNA: TGCAGCGTTAAGGACAGGGGGAGATGGAATGAGCAGTTCTTC. Translation gives CSVKDRGRWNEQFF.

The rearrangement joins TRBV5-1 to TRBJ1-1; D ambiguous. Trimming took 1 base from V and 3 from J, leaving 10 bases between them. Germline lookup yields CDR1 SGHRS and CDR2 YFSETQ. The CDR3 covers 14 residues. This chain's CDR3 is CASSLRSPDTEAFF. CDR3 sequence (DNA): TGCGCCAGCAGCTTGCGGAGCCCCGACACTGAAGCTTTCTTT.

This chain uses TRBV9 with TRBJ2-3; TRBD2 might be the D (5 bases). V shed 4 bases and J shed 2 bases, with 17 bases lying between them. CDR3 length equals 16 residues. CDR1 SGDLS and CDR2 YYNGEE come from the germline V gene. CDR3 nucleotides: TGTGCCAGCAGCCCCCGGTCGAGGGAACCCACAGATACGCAGTATTTT. It specifies CASSPRSREPTDTQYF.

V is TRBV12-3 or TRBV12-4 and J is TRBJ1-5; 10 bases are a match to TRBD1. The CDR3 extends over 15 amino acids. V was clipped by 8 bases and J by 1 base; unmatched bases: 5. The CDR3 here is CASGDRGRSNQPQHF. The CDR3 coding sequence is TGTGCCAGCGGGGACAGGGGTAGGAGCAATCAGCCCCAGCATTTT.

V and J are TRBV15 and TRBJ2-7; D is unclear. V dropped 3 bases and J dropped 6 bases, with 9 bases sitting between them. CDR3 size: 12 residues. Germline CDR1 LNHNV, CDR2 YYDKDF (reference sequence). The CDR3 bases are TGTGCCACCAGCAGCCTTTACGGCGAGCAGTACTTC. This gives the protein CATSSLYGEQYF. Combining the CDR3 with reference TRBV15 and TRBJ2-7 gives the whole variable domain DAMVIQNPRYQVTQFGKPVTLSCSQTLNHNVMYWYQQKSSQAPKLLFHYYDKDFNNEADTPDNFQSRRPNTSFCFLDIRSPGLGDTAMYLCATSSLYGEQYFGPGTRLTVT.

V and J are TRBV20-1 and TRBJ2-7; possible D gene TRBD1, 5 bases. CDR1 DFQATT and CDR2 SNEGSKA come from the germline V gene (reference sequence). The CDR3 extends over 13 amino acids. Trimming stripped 1 base from V and 3 bases from J, with 10 bases between. The CDR3 DNA sequence: TGCAGTGCTAGAGTCAGGGCCCGCTACGAGCAGTACTTC. It codes for CSARVRARYEQYF.

This clonotype was detected a few times. CDR3 protein: CASSSGQANTIYF. Here the CDR3 DNA reads TGCGCCAGCAGCTCAGGACAGGCGAACACCATATATTTT. The chain links TRBV5-1 to TRBJ1-3, with 7 bases lining up with TRBD1. This CDR3 spans 13 amino acids. The J segment lost 7 bases and the V segment lost 3 bases, leaving 4 bases of the junction unmatched. Germline CDR1 and CDR2: SGHRS and YFSETQ.

This chain joins TRBV12-3 or TRBV12-4 and TRBJ2-7; D might be TRBD1 (6 bases). The CDR3 runs 11 residues. Trimming removed 5 bases at V and 7 bases at J, with 9 bases between. CDR3 amino acids: CASSPGTEQYF. The CDR3 DNA reads TGTGCCAGCAGTCCCGGGACAGAGCAGTACTTC.

V and J are TRBV11-2 and TRBJ2-1, with 10 bases matching TRBD2. CDR3 size: 19 residues. Germline CDR1 reads SGHAT; CDR2 reads FQNNGV. The junction had 11 bases not matched to a gene; V was cut back by 1 base and J by 2 bases. Written as DNA, the CDR3 is TGTGCCAGCAGCTTAGGTCTAGCGGGGGAATCTAAAACCTACAATGAGCAGTTCTTC. Translated: CASSLGLAGESKTYNEQFF.

V usage is TRBV18 and J usage is TRBJ1-5; 7 bases map to TRBD1. This CDR3 comprises 16 residues. Germline V lookup: CDR1 KGHSH, CDR2 LQKENI. V lost 2 bases to trimming and J lost 3 bases; unmatched junction nucleotides: 7. CDR3: CASSPDNTGDNQPQHF. In nucleotides, the CDR3 is TGTGCCAGCTCACCAGATAACACAGGGGACAATCAGCCCCAGCATTTT.

This clonotype was found a few times. The gene calls are TRBV20-1 and TRBJ2-7; D gene ambiguous. The germline gives CDR1 DFQATT, CDR2 SNEGSKA (reference sequence). V lost 5 bases and J lost 3, with 8 bases in between. The CDR3 contains 11 residues. The CDR3 bases are TGCAGTGCTTATGCTAACTACGAGCAGTACTTC. Protein sequence: CSAYANYEQYF.

The J gene is TRBJ1-1, the V gene TRBV7-9, with unresolved D. V gave up 5 bases and J gave up 1 base, with 17 bases separating them. Germline V gene sequence: CDR1 SEHNR, CDR2 FQNEAQ (reference sequence). This CDR3 contains 16 residues. The CDR3 nucleotides are TGTGCCAGCAGCCCTACACTTGGACGCCAGAACACTGAAGCTTTCTTT. This encodes CASSPTLGRQNTEAFF.

This clonotype was picked up a small number of times. The CDR3 nucleotides read TGTGCCAGCGATAGCGGGGATTACAATGAGCAGTTCTTC. Its translation: CASDSGDYNEQFF. J is TRBJ2-1 and V is TRBV15; 8 nucleotides align to TRBD2. Germline V gene data show CDR1 as LNHNV and CDR2 as YYDKDF (reference sequence). Unmatched junction bases numbered 6, after V lost 10 bases and J lost 4 bases. The CDR3 is 13 residues long.

The table lists this clonotype with a few counts. The chain employs TRBV10-3 and TRBJ2-1, with 13 bases identical to TRBD2. This CDR3 is 16 amino acids long. The V gene's germline CDR1 is ENHRY and CDR2 SYGVKD. The ends lost 0 bases at V and 6 bases at J; junction bases unmatched: 2. CDR3 DNA: TGTGCCATCAGTGAGTCGGGACTAGCGGGGACCAATGAGCAGTTCTTC. Its protein is CAISESGLAGTNEQFF.

The chain combines TRBV12-3 or TRBV12-4 with TRBJ2-7; 7 nucleotides line up with TRBD1. The CDR3 covers 14 residues. The J segment lost 3 bases and the V segment lost 7 bases, leaving 9 bases of the junction unmatched. For the CDR3, the DNA is TGTGCCAGCAATCAACCGGGACAGAACTACGAGCAGTACTTC. This encodes CASNQPGQNYEQYF.

V gene TRBV6-5 combines with J gene TRBJ1-1; D is uncertain. The CDR3 sequence is 14 residues long. Trimming pared 4 bases from V and 4 bases from J, leaving 13 bases between. The germline V gene has CDR1 MNHEY and CDR2 SVGAGI. The DNA for the CDR3 is TGTGCCAGCAGTTTAGGGCAGCAGTTCACTGAAGCTTTCTTT. This codes for CASSLGQQFTEAFF.

Only a few counts were recorded for this clonotype. The V and J genes are TRBV28 and TRBJ2-7; D perhaps matches TRBD1 (5 bases). V gave up 5 bases and J gave up 11 bases, with 22 bases separating them. This CDR3 has 14 amino acids. CDR1 and CDR2 from the germline V gene are MDHEN and SYDVKM. The CDR3 loop is CASSPVKSGNREYF. DNA of the CDR3: TGTGCCAGCAGTCCCGTGAAGTCAGGGAATAGGGAGTACTTC.

This clonotype was observed a handful of times. This chain uses TRBV29-1 with TRBJ1-3; a weak D match, TRBD1 (5 bases). Trimming removed 0 bases from V and 4 bases from J, with 16 bases in between. Germline values: CDR1 SQVTM, CDR2 ANQGSEA. The CDR3 is 16 residues long. CDR3 protein: CSVEDPDIPPGNTIYF. The CDR3 nucleotides read TGCAGCGTTGAAGACCCGGACATTCCCCCGGGAAACACCATATATTTT.

Here the CDR3 DNA reads TGCGCCAGCAGCCAAGTCGGGGACACTGAAGCTTTCTTT. It specifies CASSQVGDTEAFF. The chain uses TRBV4-1 and TRBJ1-1; D unclear. The CDR3 covers 13 residues. V lost 1 base and J 3 bases, leaving 6 bases between the germline ends. CDR1 and CDR2 (germline): MGHRA, YSYEKL.